The 7 T cell receptor beta chains listed next were all sequenced from one sample in a study of blood T cells in healthy people across ages. PCR was performed a second time for roughly 7 to 11 cycles using a sample-barcoded 5' primer and a J-beta primer mix. MiXCR was run by TCRdb on the 5' RACE reads, yielding one entry per CDR3 protein. The sample lists approximately 1.5 million distinct CDR3 sequences, less than 45% seen once, with approximately 4% in the top ten. The specimen sequenced was blood. These receptors originate from a woman aged 18-29 years in good health.

This chain links TRBV6-5 with TRBJ1-3; TRBD1 might be the D (5 bases). V lost 10 bases to trimming and J lost 4 bases, with 20 bases between them. This CDR3 spans 15 amino acids. Germline CDR1 is MNHEY and CDR2 is SVGAGI. CDR3 protein: CATKAAGKSGNTIYF. The CDR3 bases are TGTGCCACCAAAGCGGCAGGGAAATCGGGAAACACCATATATTTT.

The genes are TRBV13 and TRBJ1-1; D might be TRBD1 (5 bases). The CDR3 is made up of 14 amino acids. Germline V CDR1 and CDR2: PRHDT, FYEKMQ (reference sequence). V shed 5 bases and J shed 5 bases, with 15 bases lying between them. CDR3 loop: CASSPTSWGTEAFF. In DNA, the CDR3 is TGTGCCAGCAGCCCAACCTCCTGGGGGACTGAAGCTTTCTTT.

In DNA form, the CDR3 reads TGTGCCTGTAAACGGGGGCTGGATTATGGCTACACCTTC. As protein: CACKRGLDYGYTF. J is TRBJ1-2 and V is TRBV30; D perhaps matches TRBD1 (6 bases). This CDR3 is built from 13 residues. CDR1 is GTSNPN, CDR2 SVGIG, per germline (reference sequence). V was trimmed by 6 bases and J by 5 bases, leaving 16 bases between them.

This sequence joins TRBV7-9 and TRBJ2-1; no definite D call. V lost 4 bases, J lost 4 bases, and 14 bases lay in between. Per germline, CDR1 SEHNR and CDR2 FQNEAQ (reference sequence). The CDR3 is 15 residues long. The CDR3 DNA reads TGTGCCAGCAGCTCGGCTCGGGCAAGATACAATGAGCAGTTCTTC. Residues: CASSSARARYNEQFF.

This clonotype was found many times. The V call is TRBV27, the J call TRBJ2-1; 9 bases are a match to TRBD2. Losses at the gene ends were 6 bases for V and 4 bases for J; bases not matched to a gene: 7. This CDR3 comprises 15 residues. Germline loops: CDR1 MNHEY, CDR2 SMNVEV (reference sequence). CDR3 coding DNA: TGTGCCAGCAGCTTAGGAGCGGGGGGTTACAATGAGCAGTTCTTC. It translates to CASSLGAGGYNEQFF.

This clonotype was picked up a small number of times. The chain combines TRBV11-2 with TRBJ2-3; TRBD2 matches at 7 bases. The germline V gene has CDR1 SGHAT and CDR2 FQNNGV. After removal of 4 bases from V and 4 bases from J, the junction contained 5 bases not matched to a gene. The CDR3 extends over 14 amino acids. The CDR3, as DNA: TGTGCCAGCAGCTCAAGACTAGCCCCAGATACGCAGTATTTT. Translated, it gives CASSSRLAPDTQYF.

The V call is TRBV25-1, the J call TRBJ2-5, with a possible D match to TRBD1 (6 bases). CDR3 size: 15 residues. Germline assignment: CDR1 MGHDK and CDR2 SYGVNS. The V end lost 5 bases, the J end lost 5 bases, and 18 bases lay between the germline ends. The CDR3 region has the DNA TGTGCCAGCAGTACCATAACAGGGATTACGGAGACCCAGTACTTC. Encoded protein: CASSTITGITETQYF. Based on the CDR3 plus reference TRBV25-1 and TRBJ2-5, the full variable domain is EADIYQTPRYLVIGTGKKITLECSQTMGHDKMYWYQQDPGMELHLIHYSYGVNSTEKGDLSSESTVSRIRTEHFPLTLESARPSHTSQYLCASSTITGITETQYFGPGTRLLVL.